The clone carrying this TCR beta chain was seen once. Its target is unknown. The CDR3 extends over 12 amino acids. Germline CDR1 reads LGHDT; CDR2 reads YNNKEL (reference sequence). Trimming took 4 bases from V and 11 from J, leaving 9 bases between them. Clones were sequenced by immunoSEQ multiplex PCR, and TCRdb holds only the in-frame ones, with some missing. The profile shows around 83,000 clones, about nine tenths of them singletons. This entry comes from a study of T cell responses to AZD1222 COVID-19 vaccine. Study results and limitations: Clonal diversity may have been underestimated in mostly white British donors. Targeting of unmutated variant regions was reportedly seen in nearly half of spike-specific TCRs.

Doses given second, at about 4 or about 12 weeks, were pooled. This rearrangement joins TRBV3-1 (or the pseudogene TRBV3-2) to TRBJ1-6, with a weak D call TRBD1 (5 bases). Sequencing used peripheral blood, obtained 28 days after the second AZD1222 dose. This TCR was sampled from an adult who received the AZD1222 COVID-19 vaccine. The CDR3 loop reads CASSPGRPPLHF. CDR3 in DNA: TGTGCCAGCAGCCCAGGGCGACCACCCCTCCACTTT.